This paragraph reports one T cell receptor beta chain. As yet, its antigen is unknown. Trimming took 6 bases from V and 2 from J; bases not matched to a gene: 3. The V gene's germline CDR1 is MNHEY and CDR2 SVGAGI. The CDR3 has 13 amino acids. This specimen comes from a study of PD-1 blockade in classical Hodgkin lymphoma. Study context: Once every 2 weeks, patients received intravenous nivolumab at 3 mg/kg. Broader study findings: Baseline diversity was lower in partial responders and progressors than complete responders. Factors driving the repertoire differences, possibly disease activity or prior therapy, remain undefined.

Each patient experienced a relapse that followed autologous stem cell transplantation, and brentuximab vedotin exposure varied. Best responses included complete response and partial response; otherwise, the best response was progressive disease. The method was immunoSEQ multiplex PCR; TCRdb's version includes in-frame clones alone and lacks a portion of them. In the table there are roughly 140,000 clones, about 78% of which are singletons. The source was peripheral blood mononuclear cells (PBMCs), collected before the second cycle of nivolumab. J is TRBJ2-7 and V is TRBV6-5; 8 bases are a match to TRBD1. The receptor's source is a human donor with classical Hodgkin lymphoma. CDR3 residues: CASRGTGTYEQYF. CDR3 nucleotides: TGTGCCAGCAGGGGGACAGGAACCTACGAGCAGTACTTC.